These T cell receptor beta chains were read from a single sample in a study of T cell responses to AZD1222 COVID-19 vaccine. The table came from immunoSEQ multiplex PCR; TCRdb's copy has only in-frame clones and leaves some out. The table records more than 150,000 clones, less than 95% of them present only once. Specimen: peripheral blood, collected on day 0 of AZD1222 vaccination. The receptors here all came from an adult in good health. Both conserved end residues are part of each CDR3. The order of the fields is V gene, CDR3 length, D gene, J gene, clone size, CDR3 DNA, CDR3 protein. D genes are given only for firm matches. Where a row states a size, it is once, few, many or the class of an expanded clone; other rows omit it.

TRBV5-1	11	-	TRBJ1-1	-	TGCGCCAGCAGCAGGGACACTGAAGCTTTCTTT	CASSRDTEAFF
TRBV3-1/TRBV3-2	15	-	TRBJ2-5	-	TGTGCCAGCAGCCAAGATCTCGGGGGCCAAGAGACCCAGTACTTC	CASSQDLGGQETQYF
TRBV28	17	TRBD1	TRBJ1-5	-	TGTGCCAGCAGCTCACCTAAAATAAACAGGGGCCATCAGCCCCAGCATTTT	CASSSPKINRGHQPQHF
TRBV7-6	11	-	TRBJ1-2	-	TGTGCCAGTGGGGAAAACTATGGCTACACCTTC	CASGENYGYTF
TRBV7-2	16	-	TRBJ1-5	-	TGTGCCAGCAGCATCATGCCACAGGGAGTCGGACAGCCCCAGCATTTT	CASSIMPQGVGQPQHF
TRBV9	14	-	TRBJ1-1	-	TGTGCCAGCAGCGTAGAGTCAGGGAACACTGAAGCTTTCTTT	CASSVESGNTEAFF
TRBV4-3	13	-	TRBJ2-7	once	TGCGCCAGCAGCCCCCAGGAGGGTTACGAGCAGTACTTC	CASSPQEGYEQYF
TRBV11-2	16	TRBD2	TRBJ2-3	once	TGTGCCAGCAGCCGACGACTAGCGCTAAGCACAGATACGCAGTATTTT	CASSRRLALSTDTQYF
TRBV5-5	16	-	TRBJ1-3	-	TGTGCCAGCAGCCTCCACCGGGCTAGGGGGGGAAACACCATATATTTT	CASSLHRARGGNTIYF
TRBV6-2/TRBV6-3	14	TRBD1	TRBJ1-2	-	TGTGCCAGCAGTCCACCGGGACAGGGAAGGGGCTACACCTTC	CASSPPGQGRGYTF
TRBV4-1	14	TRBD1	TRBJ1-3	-	TGCGCCAGCAGCCTGGGGGACAGCGGAAACACCATATATTTT	CASSLGDSGNTIYF
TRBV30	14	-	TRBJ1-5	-	TGTGCCTGGAGCGAGCAAACGGGGGGTCAGCCCCAGCATTTT	CAWSEQTGGQPQHF
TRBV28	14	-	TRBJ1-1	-	TGTGCCAGCAGGTTCCTCCGTCAGGTCGCTGAAGCTTTCTTT	CASRFLRQVAEAFF
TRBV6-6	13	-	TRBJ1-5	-	TGTGCCAGCAGTCGGGGGGGTTATCAGCCCCAGCATTTT	CASSRGGYQPQHF
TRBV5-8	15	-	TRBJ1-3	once	TGTGCCAGCAGCTTGCAGCGGGGCGGTGGAAACACCATATATTTT	CASSLQRGGGNTIYF
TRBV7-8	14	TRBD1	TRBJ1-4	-	TGTGCCAGCAGCCGGGGACAGAATAATGAAAAACTGTTTTTT	CASSRGQNNEKLFF
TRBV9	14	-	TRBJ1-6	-	TGTGCCAGCAGCGTAGGACAGGTGAATTCACCCCTCCACTTT	CASSVGQVNSPLHF
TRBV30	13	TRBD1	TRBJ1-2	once	TGTGCCTGGAATCAGGACAGGGCGCAAGGCTACACCTTC	CAWNQDRAQGYTF
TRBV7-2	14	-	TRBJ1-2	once	TGTGCCAGCAGCCCTACTTTAACGGGACCTGGCTACACCTTC	CASSPTLTGPGYTF
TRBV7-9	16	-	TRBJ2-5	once	TGTGCCAGCAGTGGGAGGCTGGGACAGAGAGGGGAGACCCAGTACTTC	CASSGRLGQRGETQYF
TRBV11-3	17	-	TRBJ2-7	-	TGTGCCAGCAGCTTAGAGGGTGGCAGGCCGTTAACCTACGAGCAGTACTTC	CASSLEGGRPLTYEQYF
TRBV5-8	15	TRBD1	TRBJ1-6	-	TGTGCCAGCAGTTCACAGGGGTTGGAGAATTCACCCCTCCACTTT	CASSSQGLENSPLHF
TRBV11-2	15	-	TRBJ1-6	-	TGTGCCAGCAGCTTAGAACAGCCCGGTGGGTCACCCCTCCACTTT	CASSLEQPGGSPLHF
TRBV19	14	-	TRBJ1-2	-	TGTGCCAGTAGTGCCCCGACCGATAACTATGGCTACACCTTC	CASSAPTDNYGYTF
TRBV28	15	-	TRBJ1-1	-	TGTGCCAGCAGCACCCGCGGGGAGGGCTCCACTGAAGCTTTCTTT	CASSTRGEGSTEAFF
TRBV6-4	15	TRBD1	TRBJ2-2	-	TGTGCCAGCAGTGAATCGACAGGGTTCACCGGGGAGCTGTTTTTT	CASSESTGFTGELFF
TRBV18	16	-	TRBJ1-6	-	TGTGCCAGCTCACCACTCTCGGGGGGGAATAATTCACCCCTCCACTTT	CASSPLSGGNNSPLHF
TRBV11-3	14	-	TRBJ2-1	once	TGTGCCAGCAGCTTAGTATCCGAGGGCTATGAGCAGTTCTTC	CASSLVSEGYEQFF
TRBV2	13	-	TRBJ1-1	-	TGTGCCAGTCGAACAGGTCTGAACACTGAAGCTTTCTTT	CASRTGLNTEAFF
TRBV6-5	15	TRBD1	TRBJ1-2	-	TGTGCCAGCAGTACTTCCGGGACAGGGGGTTATGGCTACACCTTC	CASSTSGTGGYGYTF
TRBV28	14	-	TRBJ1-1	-	TGTGCCAGCAGTTTACACCAGGGTCGCCCTGAAGCTTTCTTT	CASSLHQGRPEAFF
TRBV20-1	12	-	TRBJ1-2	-	TGCAGTGCTAGTAGGGGGGAGACCGGCTACACCTTC	CSASRGETGYTF
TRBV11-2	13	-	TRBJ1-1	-	TGTGCCAGCAGCTCCTACCCCTACACTGAAGCTTTCTTT	CASSSYPYTEAFF
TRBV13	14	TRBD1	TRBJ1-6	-	TGTGCCAGCAGCCGGGACAGGGTCTCTTCACCCCTCCACTTT	CASSRDRVSSPLHF
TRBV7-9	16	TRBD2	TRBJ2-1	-	TGTGCCAGCAGCACGAGACTAGCGGGTGGGGTCAATGAGCAGTTCTTC	CASSTRLAGGVNEQFF
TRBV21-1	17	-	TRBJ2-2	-	TGTGCCAGCAGCTCTTCGGGGAGGGGATGTGGCACCGGGGAGCTGTTTTTT	CASSSSGRGCGTGELFF
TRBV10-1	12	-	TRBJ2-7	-	TGCGCCAGCCAACAAGAGGGTGGAGAGCAGTACTTC	CASQQEGGEQYF
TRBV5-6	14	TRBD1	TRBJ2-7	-	TGTGCCAGCAGAGATACAGGGGGCCCCTACGAGCAGTACTTC	CASRDTGGPYEQYF
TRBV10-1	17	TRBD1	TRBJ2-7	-	TGCGCCAGCAGTGAGGCCCCTTATGGGACAGGCTCCTACGAGCAGTACTTC	CASSEAPYGTGSYEQYF
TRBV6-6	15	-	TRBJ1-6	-	TGTGCCAGCAGGCCCGGACGGGCGGTTAATTCACCCCTCCACTTT	CASRPGRAVNSPLHF
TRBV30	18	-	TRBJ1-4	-	TGTGCCTGGAGTGTCGCTAGGGATTTGTTGAGAACTAATGAAAAACTGTTTTTT	CAWSVARDLLRTNEKLFF
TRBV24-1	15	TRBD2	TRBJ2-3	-	TGTGCCACCAGTGATCCGGGACTAGCGATAGATACGCAGTATTTT	CATSDPGLAIDTQYF
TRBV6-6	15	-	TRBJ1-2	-	TGTGCCAGCAGCCCCTCGCCGACAAATGGATATGGCTACACCTTC	CASSPSPTNGYGYTF
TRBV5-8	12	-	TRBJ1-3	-	TGTGCCAGCAGCTTGCAGGGAAACACCATATATTTT	CASSLQGNTIYF
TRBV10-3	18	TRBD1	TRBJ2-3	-	TGTGCCATCAGTGAGACCGGGGAAGGACAGGGCTCCACAGATACGCAGTATTTT	CAISETGEGQGSTDTQYF
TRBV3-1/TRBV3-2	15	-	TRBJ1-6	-	TGTGCCAGCAGCCAAGATCTGGTAAATAATTCACCCCTCCACTTT	CASSQDLVNNSPLHF